The 32 T cell receptor beta chains below were found in one sample sequenced in a study of T cells after yellow fever vaccination (dated by TCRdb to about 2019). The sample's treatment or condition label is to be understood as: live attenuated yellow fever vaccine strain. The method was 5' RACE. The instrument was an Illumina HiSeq 2500. In TCRdb, the public reads were trimmed at Q25 with fastp and aligned with MiXCR, with productive beta chains retained. A single entry per CDR3 protein holds the most common genes and DNA from its merged rows. This sample is represented by about 340,000 distinct CDR3 sequences; roughly 9.4% of them were singletons. The ten largest clones add up to under 20% of the sample. The sequencing here drew on PBMCs, taken on the day of the first yellow fever vaccination. The source is a young man who received the YFV17D yellow fever vaccine.

Only a few counts were recorded for this clonotype. The V and J genes are TRBV4-2 and TRBJ2-5; weak D call: TRBD2 (7 bases). This CDR3 is 18 amino acids long. CDR1 and CDR2 (germline): LGHNA, YNFKEQ. Trimming stripped 1 base from V and 2 bases from J, with 20 bases between. DNA for the CDR3: TGTGCCAGCAGCCAAGCGGCGGTGGGGGGGCTGGCACAAGAGACCCAGTACTTC. Encoded protein: CASSQAAVGGLAQETQYF.

This clonotype came up a few times. The rearrangement uses TRBV6-5 and TRBJ1-2; 11 nucleotides line up with TRBD1. The germline CDR1 and CDR2 sequences are MNHEY and SVGAGI. This CDR3 contains 15 residues. Trimming at V came to 1 base and at J to 5 bases, leaving 3 bases not matched to a gene. CDR3 protein: CASSYLGQGAYGYTF. In nucleotides, the CDR3 is TGTGCCAGCAGTTACTTAGGACAGGGGGCATATGGCTACACCTTC.

This clonotype was found many times. The J gene is TRBJ2-1, the V gene TRBV24-1; 9 bases map to TRBD2. This CDR3 comprises 16 residues. V dropped 4 bases and J dropped 9; count of bases not matched to a gene: 12. Germline V CDR1 and CDR2: KGHDR, SFDVKD. CDR3 sequence reads: CATSDQWTSAWGEQFF. In nucleotides, the CDR3 is TGTGCCACCAGTGACCAATGGACTAGCGCCTGGGGTGAGCAGTTCTTC.

The J gene is TRBJ2-6, the V gene TRBV12-3 or TRBV12-4; D is perhaps TRBD2 (6 bases). V dropped 4 bases and J dropped 0 bases, with 16 bases sitting between them. This CDR3 contains 18 residues. The CDR3 reads CASSSILAYNSGANVLTF. DNA of the CDR3: TGTGCCAGCAGTTCCATTCTAGCGTACAACTCTGGGGCCAACGTCCTGACTTTC.

This clonotype appeared many times. J is TRBJ2-3 and V is TRBV20-1, with TRBD2 matching 10 bases. Germline V lookup: CDR1 DFQATT, CDR2 SNEGSKA (reference sequence). The length of the CDR3 is 18 residues. V shed 3 bases, J shed 4 bases, and the junction held 16 bases outside the gene matches. The CDR3 nucleotides are TGCAGTGCTAGGGTTGCCCAGCGGGGGGGCCAGTCTGCAGATACGCAGTATTTT. Amino acids: CSARVAQRGGQSADTQYF.

This clonotype was detected ten times or more. The chain links TRBV5-1 to TRBJ1-5; D remains ambiguous. V was cut by 2 bases and J by 3 bases, with 12 bases left in between. This CDR3 has 15 residues. In germline, CDR1 is SGHRS, CDR2 YFSETQ. CDR3 bases: TGCGCCAGCAGCTTACGTGGCGAACCCAATCAGCCCCAGCATTTT. It translates to CASSLRGEPNQPQHF.

The rearrangement links TRBV6-2 or TRBV6-3 to TRBJ2-3, with 10 positions matching TRBD2. This CDR3 contains 14 residues. In germline, CDR1 is MNHEY, CDR2 SVGEGT. V dropped 6 bases and J dropped 2; count of bases not matched to a gene: 2. Here the CDR3 DNA reads TGTGCCAGCAGCGGACTAGCGGACACAGATACGCAGTATTTT. Its translation is CASSGLADTDTQYF.

V and J are TRBV29-1 and TRBJ1-2; the D is unclear. V was trimmed by 4 bases and J by 8 bases, leaving 8 bases between them. The CDR3 extends over 10 amino acids. Germline values: CDR1 SQVTM, CDR2 ANQGSEA. The CDR3 sequence: CSVAGSGYTF. CDR3 DNA: TGCAGCGTTGCGGGATCGGGCTACACCTTC. Drawing the rest from reference TRBV29-1 and TRBJ1-2, the complete variable domain is SAVISQKPSRDICQRGTSLTIQCQVDSQVTMMFWYRQQPGQSLTLIATANQGSEATYESGFVIDKFPISRPNLTFSTLTVSNMSPEDSSIYLCSVAGSGYTFGSGTRLTVV.

This clonotype was observed a handful of times. This sequence joins TRBV27 and TRBJ2-4, with D uncertain. Germline values: CDR1 MNHEY, CDR2 SMNVEV (reference sequence). The CDR3 is 9 amino acids. V was pared by 8 bases and J by 11 bases, with 7 bases between. The CDR3: CASPILQYF. The CDR3 DNA reads TGTGCCAGCCCGATCCTTCAGTACTTC.

This CDR3 reads CASSSEGGVYNEQFF. The CDR3 DNA is TGTGCCAGCAGCTCCGAGGGAGGCGTCTACAATGAGCAGTTCTTC. The chain carries TRBV5-4 and TRBJ2-1; the D gene is possibly TRBD2 (6 bases). The ends were cut back, 3 bases at V and 3 bases at J, with 13 bases in the middle. CDR1 SGHNT and CDR2 YYREEE come from the germline V gene (reference sequence). The CDR3 has 15 amino acids.

This clonotype was counted ten times or more. The chain joins TRBV9 to TRBJ1-2, with 7 positions matching TRBD1. The CDR3 has 12 residues. Germline loops: CDR1 SGDLS, CDR2 YYNGEE. The V and J ends lost 4 bases and 7 bases, in that order; junction bases with no gene match: 4. CDR3 amino acids: CASSRGGSGYTF. The CDR3 region has the DNA TGTGCCAGCAGCCGAGGGGGCTCTGGCTACACCTTC.

This clonotype was observed many times. The genes are TRBV7-2 and TRBJ2-5; 8 positions agree with TRBD2. Germline CDR1 is SGHTA and CDR2 is FQGNSA. The CDR3 has 14 amino acids. The ends lost 7 bases at V and 3 bases at J; junction bases unmatched: 7. The chain's CDR3 is CASTPGGGKETQYF. CDR3 coding DNA: TGTGCCAGCACGCCCGGCGGGGGGAAAGAGACCCAGTACTTC.

This clonotype was seen a few times. The CDR3 here is CASSQGNTIYF. The CDR3 region has the DNA TGTGCCAGCAGTCAGGGGAACACCATATATTTT. The rearrangement joins TRBV12-3 or TRBV12-4 to TRBJ1-3; the D gene is possibly TRBD1 (6 bases). V lost 5 bases and J lost 7, with 6 bases in between. The CDR3 loop spans 11 amino acids.

This clonotype was picked up a small number of times. The chain recombines TRBV12-3 or TRBV12-4 with TRBJ1-1; 7 bases fit TRBD1. The CDR3 contains 15 residues. The V gene end was trimmed by 1 base and the J gene end by 4 bases; junction bases not matched to a gene: 6. This chain's CDR3 is CASSLDRGVSTEAFF. CDR3 bases: TGTGCCAGCAGTTTAGACAGGGGAGTTAGCACTGAAGCTTTCTTT.

The chain is built from TRBV6-5 and TRBJ2-5; tentatively, D is TRBD2 (5 bases). The ends were cut back, 1 base at V and 0 bases at J, with 6 bases in the middle. The CDR3 extends over 14 amino acids. The germline V gene encodes CDR1 MNHEY and CDR2 SVGAGI. CDR3 in DNA: TGTGCCAGCAGTTACTACGGGAACCAAGAGACCCAGTACTTC. It is translated as CASSYYGNQETQYF.

V is TRBV7-2 and J is TRBJ1-5; 9 nucleotides line up with TRBD1. CDR1 and CDR2 from the germline V gene are SGHTA and FQGNSA. After removal of 4 bases from V and 2 bases from J, the junction contained 6 bases not matched to a gene. CDR3 size: 16 residues. CDR3 protein: CASSSGQGFGNQPQHF. In DNA, the CDR3 is TGTGCCAGCAGCTCGGGACAGGGCTTCGGCAATCAGCCCCAGCATTTT.

This clonotype was counted only a few times. The junction and the germline gene differ at one end; a read error may be behind it. The chain is built from TRBV20-1 and TRBJ2-6; tentative D call: TRBD1 (5 bases). The CDR3 consists of 16 residues. Germline V gives CDR1 DFQATT, CDR2 SNEGSKA (reference sequence). The CDR3 spells CSAVHPGRSGANALTF. In nucleotides, the CDR3 is TGCAGTGCTGTCCACCCCGGAAGGTCTGGGGCCAACGCCCTGACTTTC.

This rearrangement joins TRBV2 to TRBJ2-1, with D unclear. The CDR3 runs 14 residues. The V gene lost 3 bases and the J gene lost 0 bases, with 6 bases spanning the gap. Per the germline V gene, CDR1 is SNHLY and CDR2 is FYNNEI. CDR3: CASSDENSYNEQFF. The CDR3 bases are TGTGCCAGCAGTGACGAGAACTCCTACAATGAGCAGTTCTTC.

This clonotype showed up just a few times. CDR3 sequence reads: CASSQDRFSGELFF. CDR3 bases: TGCGCCAGCAGCCAAGATCGATTCTCCGGGGAGCTGTTTTTT. The chain recombines TRBV4-3 with TRBJ2-2, with D unclear. Trimming cost V 0 bases and J 6 bases, with 8 bases left between them. The CDR3 length is 14 residues. Per the germline V gene, CDR1 is LGHNA and CDR2 is YSLEER.

This clonotype was detected only a few times. The V and J genes are TRBV7-2 and TRBJ1-5; D is possibly TRBD1 (6 bases). Germline values: CDR1 SGHTA, CDR2 FQGNSA. V lost 3 bases and J lost 7, with 10 bases in between. The CDR3 is 13 residues long. The CDR3 protein is CASSLSGGQPQHF. The CDR3 region has the DNA TGTGCCAGCAGCTTGAGCGGGGGCCAGCCCCAGCATTTT.

The table lists this clonotype with a few counts. The chain uses TRBV11-2 and TRBJ2-7; 8 bases map to TRBD1. Germline assignment: CDR1 SGHAT and CDR2 FQNNGV. The length of the CDR3 is 15 residues. The V and J ends lost 8 bases and 2 bases, in that order; junction bases with no gene match: 11. CDR3: CASLLGQGLTYEQYF. The CDR3 DNA is TGTGCCAGCTTATTAGGACAGGGCCTCACCTACGAGCAGTACTTC.

This clonotype was counted only a few times. Here the CDR3 DNA reads TGTGCCAGCAGTTTCGCGACAGGGGAAACTGAAGCTTTCTTT. It yields the protein CASSFATGETEAFF. This chain connects TRBV6-5 to TRBJ1-1, with 8 bases that match TRBD1. The germline CDR1 and CDR2 sequences are MNHEY and SVGAGI. The CDR3 totals 14 residues. Germline trimming cut 4 bases from V and 5 bases from J; bases unmatched to any gene: 6.

The chain couples TRBV27 to TRBJ1-1; D is undetermined. The CDR3 runs to 11 residues. Germline V gene sequence: CDR1 MNHEY, CDR2 SMNVEV (reference sequence). V lost 9 bases, J lost 4 bases, and 9 bases lay in between. DNA for the CDR3: TGTGCCAGGAACATTTGCACTGAAGCTTTCTTT. It translates to CARNICTEAFF.

The gene calls are TRBV6-1 and TRBJ2-1; 8 positions match TRBD2. CDR1 is MNHNS and CDR2 is SASEGT in the germline V gene. V shed 0 bases, J shed 9 bases, and the junction held 4 bases outside the gene matches. This CDR3 spans 14 amino acids. The CDR3 reads CASSEAGLALEQFF. CDR3 in DNA: TGTGCCAGCAGTGAAGCAGGACTAGCTCTTGAGCAGTTCTTC.

J is TRBJ2-3 and V is TRBV28, with 12 bases identical to TRBD2. The CDR3 extends over 18 amino acids. With V trimmed by 5 bases and J by 3 bases, 12 bases remained unmatched. Germline loops: CDR1 MDHEN, CDR2 SYDVKM. CDR3 DNA sequence: TGTGCCAGCAGTAGGACTAGCGGGGAGGAAGAAATTACAGATACGCAGTATTTT. Translating gives CASSRTSGEEEITDTQYF.

Only a few counts were recorded for this clonotype. The chain links TRBV4-1 to TRBJ2-7; perhaps TRBD2 as D (6 bases). Germline V gives CDR1 MGHRA, CDR2 YSYEKL. Trimming removed 4 bases at V and 1 base at J, with 14 bases between. The CDR3 length is 15 residues. The CDR3, as DNA: TGCGCCAGCAGCCGGGCCCGGGACTTTTCCTACGAGCAGTACGTC. This encodes CASSRARDFSYEQYV.

This clonotype was counted a few times. V and J are TRBV12-3 or TRBV12-4 and TRBJ2-3; D is uncertain. This CDR3 contains 13 residues. The V and J ends lost 3 bases and 3 bases respectively, with 7 bases between them. CDR3 residues: CASSFIQTDTQYF. CDR3 coding DNA: TGTGCCAGCAGTTTCATCCAGACAGATACGCAGTATTTT.

This clonotype was seen repeatedly, ten times or more. V usage is TRBV20-1 and J usage is TRBJ2-7; the D gene is possibly TRBD2 (6 bases). Between the trimmed V and J ends, which lost 3 bases and 1 base, there was a span of 10 bases. CDR1 is DFQATT, CDR2 SNEGSKA, per germline (reference sequence). CDR3 size: 13 residues. This chain's CDR3 is CSASSAGSYEQYV. The CDR3 DNA sequence: TGCAGTGCTAGCAGTGCGGGATCCTACGAGCAGTACGTC.

In this sample, this clonotype turned up a few times. CDR3 DNA sequence: TGTGCCAGCTGGGACGGACGATCTGGGGCCAACGTCCTGACTTTC. Its translation: CASWDGRSGANVLTF. V is TRBV6-1 and J is TRBJ2-6; TRBD1 or TRBD2 may be the D gene (5 bases each). CDR3 size: 15 residues. Germline CDR1 MNHNS, CDR2 SASEGT. Trimming shortened V by 8 bases and J by 1 base, and 12 bases separated the two germline ends.

This clonotype was seen more than once but under ten times. This chain links TRBV9 with TRBJ2-7; the match to TRBD2 covers 10 bases. Germline CDR1 and CDR2: SGDLS and YYNGEE. The V and J ends lost 0 bases and 0 bases, in that order; junction bases with no gene match: 3. The CDR3 loop spans 16 amino acids. The CDR3 DNA reads as TGTGCCAGCAGCGTAGATAGCGGGGGGCTCTCCTACGAGCAGTACTTC. Translated: CASSVDSGGLSYEQYF.

This chain connects TRBV28 to TRBJ1-2; the D gene is possibly TRBD1 (6 bases). Germline V gene sequence: CDR1 MDHEN, CDR2 SYDVKM. With 5 bases removed from V and 6 bases from J, the gap between germline ends came to 16 bases. The CDR3 runs to 14 residues. The CDR3, as DNA: TGTGCCAGCAGTACTGCACAGGGCACAAATGGCTACACCTTC. Translating it yields CASSTAQGTNGYTF.

There are a few counts of this clonotype. The chain combines TRBV7-2 with TRBJ1-1, with 8 nucleotides matching TRBD1. CDR1 SGHTA and CDR2 FQGNSA come from the germline V gene. There are 14 residues in the CDR3. The J segment lost 7 bases and the V segment lost 3 bases, leaving 7 bases of the junction unmatched. The DNA for the CDR3 is TGTGCCAGCAGCTTCGCAGGGGGCGCGGGTGAAGCTTTCTTT. This encodes CASSFAGGAGEAFF.